The 26 T cell receptor beta chains given below trace back to one sample, sequenced in a study of blood T cell repertoires in COVID-19. The data were produced by immunoSEQ multiplex PCR, yet TCRdb's version contains in-frame clones alone and is incomplete. Of 450,000 or so clones listed, roughly nine tenths are singletons. The sample comprised peripheral blood. These receptors came from a man aged 18 to 35 with COVID-19, enrolled during active disease.

V gene TRBV5-1 combines with J gene TRBJ2-1, with 8 positions matching TRBD2. The V gene end was trimmed by 8 bases and the J gene end by 8 bases; junction bases not matched to a gene: 12. The CDR3 consists of 14 residues. The germline V gene has CDR1 SGHRS and CDR2 YFSETQ. The CDR3 here is CASTPGGALDEQFF. CDR3 DNA: TGCGCCAGTACCCCCGGGGGGGCCCTCGATGAGCAGTTCTTC.

The chain combines TRBV5-1 with TRBJ2-3; 8 positions agree with TRBD2. J gave up 1 base and V 1 base, and 2 bases lay outside the gene matches. This CDR3 region has 15 residues. CDR1 and CDR2 (germline): SGHRS, YFSETQ. The DNA of the CDR3 is TGCGCCAGCAGCTTGATGCGGGGGGGCACAGATACGCAGTATTTT. It is translated as CASSLMRGGTDTQYF.

This clone was seen repeatedly, ten times or more. The chain recombines TRBV2 with TRBJ1-2; the match to TRBD1 covers 7 bases. V was pared by 7 bases and J by 4 bases, with 12 bases of the junction left unmatched. CDR1 is SNHLY, CDR2 FYNNEI, per germline. The CDR3 loop spans 15 amino acids. DNA of the CDR3: TGTGCCAGCAACAGTGACAGGGTAGTTAGCTATGGCTACACCTTC. Translation: CASNSDRVVSYGYTF. Full variable domain (remainder filled in from reference TRBV2 and TRBJ1-2): EPEVTQTPSHQVTQMGQEVILRCVPISNHLYFYWYRQILGQKVEFLVSFYNNEISEKSEIFDDQFSVERPDGSNFTLKIRSTKLEDSAMYFCASNSDRVVSYGYTFGSGTRLTVV.

V and J are TRBV11-2 and TRBJ2-1, with 9 bases that match TRBD2. V was clipped by 4 bases and J by 0 bases; unmatched bases: 4. The CDR3 is 16 amino acids. Germline lookup yields CDR1 SGHAT and CDR2 FQNNGV. This CDR3 is CASSSSGGNSYNEQFF. The CDR3 DNA is TGTGCCAGCAGCTCAAGCGGGGGGAACTCCTACAATGAGCAGTTCTTC. Drawing the rest from reference TRBV11-2 and TRBJ2-1, the complete variable domain is EAGVAQSPRYKIIEKRQSVAFWCNPISGHATLYWYQQILGQGPKLLIQFQNNGVVDDSQLPKDRFSAERLKGVDSTLKIQPAKLEDSAVYLCASSSSGGNSYNEQFFGPGTRLTVL.

This clone was seen just once. The chain links TRBV20-1 to TRBJ2-1, with 7 bases lining up with TRBD1. This CDR3 comprises 11 residues. Germline lookup yields CDR1 DFQATT and CDR2 SNEGSKA (reference sequence). V was pared by 5 bases and J by 10 bases, with 5 bases of the junction left unmatched. CDR3 protein: CSARTGVEQFF. The CDR3 DNA reads TGCAGTGCTCGAACAGGGGTAGAGCAGTTCTTC.

The V call is TRBV3-1 (or the pseudogene TRBV3-2), the J call TRBJ1-2; 9 bases are a match to TRBD1. The V gene end was trimmed by 3 bases and the J gene end by 4 bases; junction bases not matched to a gene: 9. Germline V gives CDR1 LGHDT, CDR2 YNNKEL (reference sequence). The CDR3 has 16 residues. In DNA form, the CDR3 reads TGTGCCAGCAGCCAGTCCGGGACAGGGTTCCTCTATGGCTACACCTTC. It specifies CASSQSGTGFLYGYTF.

The sample holds a few counts of this clone. The chain joins TRBV29-1 to TRBJ1-1; no clear D. Trimming shortened V by 7 bases and J by 1 base, and 10 bases separated the two germline ends. This CDR3 spans 12 amino acids. Germline CDR1 SQVTM, CDR2 ANQGSEA. CDR3 region: CSANHRNTEAFF. DNA for the CDR3: TGCAGCGCCAATCACAGGAACACTGAAGCTTTCTTT.

V and J are TRBV3-1 (or the pseudogene TRBV3-2) and TRBJ2-7; 12 nucleotides line up with TRBD2. This CDR3 spans 16 amino acids. With V trimmed by 4 bases and J by 3 bases, 7 bases remained unmatched. CDR1 and CDR2 (germline): LGHDT, YNNKEL (reference sequence). The CDR3 protein is CASSLGLAGLGYEQYF. CDR3 coding DNA: TGTGCCAGCAGCCTTGGACTAGCGGGGCTCGGCTACGAGCAGTACTTC.

The table lists this clone with a count of one. The genes are TRBV6-5 and TRBJ1-5; maybe TRBD1 (6 bases). Germline-derived CDR1 and CDR2 are MNHEY and SVGAGI. V lost 8 bases, J lost 6 bases, and 14 bases lay in between. This CDR3 is built from 13 residues. CDR3 in amino acids: CASSRGYGQPQHF. The CDR3 DNA sequence: TGTGCCAGCTCTAGGGGGTACGGTCAGCCCCAGCATTTT.

This sequence joins TRBV27 and TRBJ2-5, with 11 bases aligning to TRBD2. This CDR3 contains 15 residues. Per the germline V gene, CDR1 is MNHEY and CDR2 is SMNVEV (reference sequence). With V trimmed by 4 bases and J by 3 bases, 4 bases remained unmatched. The CDR3 coding sequence is TGTGCCAGCAGTTCAATACTAGCGGGGGAAGAGACCCAGTACTTC. This codes for CASSSILAGEETQYF.

The rearrangement links TRBV19 to TRBJ2-3, with 7 bases fitting TRBD2. V was clipped by 9 bases and J by 4 bases; unmatched bases: 7. The germline gives CDR1 LNHDA, CDR2 SQIVND (reference sequence). The CDR3 is 13 residues long. The CDR3 region has the DNA TGTGCCAGCCGGGGGGAAAACCCAGATACGCAGTATTTT. Protein: CASRGENPDTQYF. Variable domain in full (rest from reference TRBV19 and TRBJ2-3): DGGITQSPKYLFRKEGQNVTLSCEQNLNHDAMYWYRQDPGQGLRLIYYSQIVNDFQKGDIAEGYSVSREKKESFPLTVTSAQKNPTAFYLCASRGENPDTQYFGPGTRLTVL.

V gene TRBV29-1 combines with J gene TRBJ1-2; D is unresolved. Trimming removed 4 bases at V and 0 bases at J, with 9 bases between. This CDR3 has 13 amino acids. CDR1 and CDR2 from the germline V gene are SQVTM and ANQGSEA. The CDR3 protein is CSVGGRANYGYTF. CDR3 in DNA: TGCAGCGTTGGAGGGCGAGCTAACTATGGCTACACCTTC. Full variable domain (rest looked up from reference TRBV29-1 and TRBJ1-2): SAVISQKPSRDICQRGTSLTIQCQVDSQVTMMFWYRQQPGQSLTLIATANQGSEATYESGFVIDKFPISRPNLTFSTLTVSNMSPEDSSIYLCSVGGRANYGYTFGSGTRLTVV.

A remark on this clone: This specimen includes other DNA sequences encoding the same CDR3. This chain links TRBV11-3 with TRBJ2-1; tentatively, D is TRBD2 (5 bases). V lost 5 bases, J lost 1 base, and 12 bases lay in between. Germline V gene lookup returns CDR1 SGHNT and CDR2 YENEEA. CDR3 length: 15 amino acids. The CDR3 region is CASSESRGSYNEQFF. Written as DNA, the CDR3 is TGTGCCAGCAGCGAGTCTCGGGGTTCCTACAATGAGCAGTTCTTC.

The rearrangement joins TRBV12-5 to TRBJ2-2; TRBD1 might be the D (5 bases). The V and J ends lost 1 base and 2 bases respectively, with 14 bases between them. Germline-derived CDR1 and CDR2 are LGHNT and FRNRAP. CDR3 size: 17 residues. CDR3 sequence reads: CASGLDNRRPNTGELFF. CDR3 nucleotide sequence: TGTGCTAGTGGTTTGGACAACAGGAGACCCAACACCGGGGAGCTGTTTTTT.

This chain links TRBV19 with TRBJ1-5, with D possibly TRBD1 on 5 matching bases. The germline V gene has CDR1 LNHDA and CDR2 SQIVND (reference sequence). The CDR3 is made up of 16 amino acids. V lost 5 bases to trimming and J lost 3 bases, with 17 bases between them. CDR3 sequence (DNA): TGTGCCAGTAGTCTTTATCAGGGCGGCCCCAATCAGCCCCAGCATTTT. Translation: CASSLYQGGPNQPQHF.

The chain carries TRBV6-6 and TRBJ1-2; weak D call: TRBD1 (6 bases). The CDR3 totals 15 residues. Germline V gives CDR1 MNHNY, CDR2 SVGAGI (reference sequence). Deletions cut 6 bases from V and 3 bases from J, with 17 bases between. CDR3 coding DNA: TGTGCCAGCAGAACAGCAGGGGACGGCGACTATGGCTACACCTTC. Encoded protein: CASRTAGDGDYGYTF.

CDR3 nucleotides: TGTGCCAGCAGTGAACGCAAACTAGCGGGAGAGAGCGAGCAGTACTTC. Translated: CASSERKLAGESEQYF. The genes are TRBV25-1 and TRBJ2-7, with 11 bases matching TRBD2. Trimming took 2 bases from V and 6 from J; bases not matched to a gene: 9. Germline CDR1 reads MGHDK; CDR2 reads SYGVNS. The CDR3 totals 16 residues.

This sequence joins TRBV2 and TRBJ2-5, with a tentative D call TRBD2 (6 bases). V was trimmed by 6 bases and J by 4 bases, leaving 15 bases between them. This CDR3 is built from 14 residues. Germline loops: CDR1 SNHLY, CDR2 FYNNEI. This chain's CDR3 is CASSNDMGGETQYF. The CDR3 DNA reads TGTGCCAGCAGCAATGACATGGGGGGAGAGACCCAGTACTTC.

This chain uses TRBV5-6 with TRBJ1-2; 8 bases line up with TRBD1. From germline, CDR1 is SGHDT and CDR2 YYEEEE. With 5 bases clipped from V and 8 bases from J, the junction kept 8 bases outside the gene matches. The CDR3 runs 13 residues. The CDR3 loop reads CASRQGTGRGYTF. The CDR3 region has the DNA TGTGCCAGCAGGCAAGGGACAGGCCGAGGCTACACCTTC.

Only a few counts were recorded for this clone. The sample carries other DNA sequences with the same CDR3. The chain couples TRBV5-1 to TRBJ2-3, with a tentative D call TRBD1 (6 bases). The CDR3 length is 15 residues. Looked up from germline, CDR1 is SGHRS and CDR2 is YFSETQ. V was pared by 0 bases and J by 3 bases, with 11 bases between. Here the CDR3 DNA reads TGCGCCAGCAGCTTGGAAGGCAGGGGAACAGATACGCAGTATTTT. It translates to CASSLEGRGTDTQYF.

The V and J genes are TRBV27 and TRBJ2-2; D may be TRBD2 (5 bases). The CDR3 runs 15 residues. The V end lost 1 base, the J end lost 6 bases, and 12 bases lay between the germline ends. Germline V CDR1 and CDR2: MNHEY, SMNVEV (reference sequence). In nucleotides, the CDR3 is TGTGCCAGCAGTTTATACTCAGGAGGTGCCGGGGAGCTGTTTTTT. Translation gives CASSLYSGGAGELFF.

The chain uses TRBV6-5 and TRBJ1-1; TRBD1 agrees at 7 bases. After removal of 6 bases from V and 1 base from J, the junction contained 5 bases not matched to a gene. There are 14 residues in the CDR3. The V gene's germline CDR1 is MNHEY and CDR2 SVGAGI. CDR3 nucleotides: TGTGCCAGCAGCCTCGGACAGGCGAACACTGAAGCTTTCTTT. It codes for CASSLGQANTEAFF.

This clone appeared once. At one of its ends the junction is not consistent with the germline gene, which may arise from a read error. J is TRBJ2-7 and V is TRBV13; 13 nucleotides match TRBD2. This CDR3 contains 16 residues. Germline V gives CDR1 PRHDT, CDR2 FYEKMQ (reference sequence). The CDR3 DNA reads TGTGCCAGCAGCACCCGGACTAGCGGGAGCTCCTACGAGCAGCACTTC. As protein: CASSTRTSGSSYEQHF.

The chain carries TRBV19 and TRBJ1-5; tentatively, D is TRBD1 (6 bases). V was trimmed by 5 bases and J by 0 bases, leaving 11 bases between them. From germline, CDR1 is LNHDA and CDR2 SQIVND (reference sequence). This CDR3 spans 15 amino acids. The DNA of the CDR3 is TGTGCCAGTAGTCCCGGACAGTTTAGCAATCAGCCCCAGCATTTT. Its translation: CASSPGQFSNQPQHF.

In this sample, this clone turned up once. The rearrangement links TRBV6-1 to TRBJ2-1, with TRBD2 matching over 9 bases. The germline V gene has CDR1 MNHNS and CDR2 SASEGT. The CDR3 runs to 17 residues. The V gene end was trimmed by 3 bases and the J gene end by 3 bases; junction bases not matched to a gene: 9. CDR3 sequence reads: CASSDGFGREGYNEQFF. Written as DNA, the CDR3 is TGTGCCAGCAGTGATGGTTTCGGGCGGGAGGGCTACAATGAGCAGTTCTTC.

The V gene is TRBV28, the J gene TRBJ2-1; 8 bases line up with TRBD2. The CDR3 length is 15 residues. V lost 3 bases and J lost 6; bases outside the gene matches: 7. Looked up from germline, CDR1 is MDHEN and CDR2 is SYDVKM. The CDR3 coding sequence is TGTGCCAGCAGTTTTTCCAGCGGGAGCCGCAATGAGCAGTTCTTC. Residues: CASSFSSGSRNEQFF.